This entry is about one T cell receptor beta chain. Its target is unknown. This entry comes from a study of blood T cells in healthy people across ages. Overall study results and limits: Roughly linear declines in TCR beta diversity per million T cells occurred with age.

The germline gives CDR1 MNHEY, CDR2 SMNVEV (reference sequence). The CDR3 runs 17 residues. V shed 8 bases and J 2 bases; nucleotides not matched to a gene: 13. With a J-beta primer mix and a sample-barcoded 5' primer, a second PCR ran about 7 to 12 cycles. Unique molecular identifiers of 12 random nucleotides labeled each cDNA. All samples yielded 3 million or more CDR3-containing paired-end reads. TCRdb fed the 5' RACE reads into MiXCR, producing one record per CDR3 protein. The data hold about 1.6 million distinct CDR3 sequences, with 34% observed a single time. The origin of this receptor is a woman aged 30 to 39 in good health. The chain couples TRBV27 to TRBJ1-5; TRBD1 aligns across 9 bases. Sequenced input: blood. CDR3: CASRAGTGPEGNQPQHF. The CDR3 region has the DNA TGTGCCAGCCGTGCGGGGACAGGGCCCGAGGGCAATCAGCCCCAGCATTTT.